The source of this T cell receptor (beta chain) is a study of shared clonotypes between healthy human individuals. This CDR3 has 11 residues. V lost 5 bases, J lost 4 bases, and 3 bases lay in between. Germline V gene sequence: CDR1 SNHLY, CDR2 FYNNEI. Study-wide points: Even with large depth, rarefaction showed that sorted-subset sequencing was incomplete. Sampling involved blood alone; tissue repertoires likely differ. Naive subsets typically showed greater estimated richness than memory subsets.

Sequenced by immunoSEQ multiplex PCR; TCRdb stores in-frame clones only, minus some. Of about 1 million clones listed, about 70% are singletons. Healthy and HIV-negative, the adult donors had no recent acute infections or vaccinations. Concerning this clone: Its antigen is unknown. The same CDR3 is also encoded by other DNA sequences in this sample.

Input material: memory CD4+ T cells sorted from blood. The subset was: CD45RA-negative fraction. The J gene is TRBJ2-1, the V gene TRBV2; D is undetermined. The sequence was obtained from a man between 18 and 29 years old in good health. CDR3 in DNA: TGTGCCAGCAGTCCGTACAATGAGCAGTTCTTC. Its translation is CASSPYNEQFF.